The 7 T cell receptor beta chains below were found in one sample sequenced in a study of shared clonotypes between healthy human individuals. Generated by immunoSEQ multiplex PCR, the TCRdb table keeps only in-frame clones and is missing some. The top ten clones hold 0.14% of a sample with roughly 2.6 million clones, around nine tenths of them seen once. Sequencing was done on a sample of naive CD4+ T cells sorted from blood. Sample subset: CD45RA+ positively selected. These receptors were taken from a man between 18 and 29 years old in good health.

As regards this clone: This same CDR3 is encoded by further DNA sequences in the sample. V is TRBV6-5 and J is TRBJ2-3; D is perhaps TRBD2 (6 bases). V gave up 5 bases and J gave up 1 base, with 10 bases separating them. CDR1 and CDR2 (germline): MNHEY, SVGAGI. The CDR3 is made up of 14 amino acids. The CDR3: CASSLGGGTDTQYF. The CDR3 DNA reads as TGTGCCAGCAGTCTCGGCGGGGGCACAGATACGCAGTATTTT.

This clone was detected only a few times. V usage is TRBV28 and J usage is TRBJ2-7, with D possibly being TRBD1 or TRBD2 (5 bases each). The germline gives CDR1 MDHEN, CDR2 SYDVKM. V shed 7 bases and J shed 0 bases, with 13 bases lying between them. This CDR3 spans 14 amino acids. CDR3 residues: CASTGHGDSYEQYF. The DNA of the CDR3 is TGTGCCAGCACGGGGCACGGGGACTCCTACGAGCAGTACTTC.

For the CDR3, the DNA is TGTGCCAGCAGTTTATCCACGGAGGGGCGTGGCTACACCTTC. Protein product: CASSLSTEGRGYTF. The chain employs TRBV27 and TRBJ1-2; D is possibly TRBD1 (5 bases). The length of the CDR3 is 14 residues. Trimming stripped 0 bases from V and 7 bases from J, with 12 bases between. Per germline, CDR1 MNHEY and CDR2 SMNVEV (reference sequence).

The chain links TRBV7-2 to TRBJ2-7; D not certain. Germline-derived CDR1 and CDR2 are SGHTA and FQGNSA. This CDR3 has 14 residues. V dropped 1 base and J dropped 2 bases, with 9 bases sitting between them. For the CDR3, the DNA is TGTGCCAGCAGCTTAGAAGGCCGGACCTACGAGCAGTACTTC. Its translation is CASSLEGRTYEQYF. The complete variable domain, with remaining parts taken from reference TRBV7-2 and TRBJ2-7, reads GAGVSQSPSNKVTEKGKDVELRCDPISGHTALYWYRQSLGQGLEFLIYFQGNSAPDKSGLPSDRFSAERTGGSVSTLTIQRTQQEDSAVYLCASSLEGRTYEQYFGPGTRLTVT.

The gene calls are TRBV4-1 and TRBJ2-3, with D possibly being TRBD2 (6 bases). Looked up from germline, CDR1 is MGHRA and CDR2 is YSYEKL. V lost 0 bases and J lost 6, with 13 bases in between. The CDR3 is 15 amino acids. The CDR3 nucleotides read TGCGCCAGCAGCCAAGATACTAGCAGTCTGGATACGCAGTATTTT. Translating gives CASSQDTSSLDTQYF.

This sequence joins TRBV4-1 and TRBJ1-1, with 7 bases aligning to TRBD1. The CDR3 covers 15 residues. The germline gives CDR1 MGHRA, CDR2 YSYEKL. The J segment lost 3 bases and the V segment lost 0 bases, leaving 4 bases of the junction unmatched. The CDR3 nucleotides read TGCGCCAGCAGCCAAGACACAGGGGTAGACACTGAAGCTTTCTTT. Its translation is CASSQDTGVDTEAFF.

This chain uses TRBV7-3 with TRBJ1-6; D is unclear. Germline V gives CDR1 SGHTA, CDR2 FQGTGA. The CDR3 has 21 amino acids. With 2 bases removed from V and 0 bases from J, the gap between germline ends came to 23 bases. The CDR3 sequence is CASSLANRPAISSSYNSPLHF. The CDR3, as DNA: TGTGCCAGCAGCTTAGCTAATCGCCCGGCAATCTCCAGCTCCTATAATTCACCCCTCCACTTT. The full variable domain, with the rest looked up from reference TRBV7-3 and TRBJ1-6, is GAGVSQTPSNKVTEKGKYVELRCDPISGHTALYWYRQSLGQGPEFLIYFQGTGAADDSGLPNDRFFAVRPEGSVSTLKIQRTERGDSAVYLCASSLANRPAISSSYNSPLHFGNGTRLTVT.